The clone carrying this T cell receptor (beta chain) was detected only a few times. What it binds is not known. This sample is part of a study of T cell repertoires in cytomegalovirus infection. Study in general: Public TCR beta signatures indicated both CMV infection and matching HLA type.

In germline, CDR1 is DFQATT, CDR2 SNEGSKA (reference sequence). The CDR3 runs 14 residues. With V trimmed by 6 bases and J by 1 base, 6 bases remained unmatched. Using its own MiXCR run on the reads, TCRdb lists one record per CDR3 protein. Of 100,000 to 150,000 distinct CDR3 sequences in the sample, 20% to 30% are singletons; the top ten hold 34%. Study observations and caveats: Identification of carriers of CMV plus the relevant HLA was performed using cumulative public TCR beta family frequency. Dominating the ex vivo response were HLA-C-restricted CMV-specific TCR beta clonotypes.

Sequenced sample: PBMCs, sequenced either directly or after in vitro stimulation (not recorded which). This TCR came from a human donor in good health (CMV status not recorded). Some clones in this sample may be carry-over from other donors' samples. V is TRBV20-1 and J is TRBJ2-3, with TRBD1 matching 8 bases. The CDR3 nucleotides read TGCAGTGCAACTCCGGGACAGGGCACAGATACGCAGTATTTT. Protein: CSATPGQGTDTQYF.